One T cell receptor (beta chain) is described in this entry. Germline V gene data show CDR1 as GTSNPN and CDR2 as SVGIG (reference sequence). CDR3 length: 13 residues. Trimming cost V 3 bases and J 8 bases, with 11 bases left between them. The record originates from a study of blood T cell repertoires in COVID-19. Across the whole study: Sites across the United States, Italy and Spain contributed samples from acute and convalescent COVID-19. Sample material is recorded as cDNA or gDNA derived from T cells, B-cell-depleted T cells, or PBMCs.

Original processing notes: Amplifying reference gene primers gave estimates of nucleated cell counts. The table came from immunoSEQ multiplex PCR; TCRdb's copy has only in-frame clones and leaves some out. The DNA was the basis for D and trimming; V, J and clone size are from that table. The top ten clones hold 1.3% of a sample with 220,000 or so clones, 70% to 85% of them seen once. Cohorts were based on clinical histories the participants reported. The clonotype originates from a woman aged 40 to 50 with acute COVID-19. The sample consisted of PBMCs or T cells enriched from blood (not recorded which). The chain recombines TRBV30 with TRBJ1-6; perhaps TRBD1 as D (5 bases). This chain's CDR3 is CAWSQRGHSPLHF. Written as DNA, the CDR3 is TGTGCCTGGAGCCAAAGGGGCCATTCACCCCTCCACTTT.